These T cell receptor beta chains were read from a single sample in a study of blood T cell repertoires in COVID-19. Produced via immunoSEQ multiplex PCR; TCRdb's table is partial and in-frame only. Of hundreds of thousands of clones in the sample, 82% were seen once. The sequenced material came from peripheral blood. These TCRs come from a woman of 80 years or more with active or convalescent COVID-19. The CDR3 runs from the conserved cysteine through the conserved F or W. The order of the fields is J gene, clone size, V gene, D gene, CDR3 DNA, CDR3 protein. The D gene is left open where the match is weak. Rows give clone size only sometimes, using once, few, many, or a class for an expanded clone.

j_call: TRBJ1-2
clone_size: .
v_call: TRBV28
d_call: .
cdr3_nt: TGTGCCAGCAGGACTCGTAGCTGGGGCTACACCTTC
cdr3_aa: CASRTRSWGYTF

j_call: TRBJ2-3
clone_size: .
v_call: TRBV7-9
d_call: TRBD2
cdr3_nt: TGTGCCAGCAGCTTGAGTGGACTAGCGGGGGCGGATACGCAGTATTTT
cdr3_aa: CASSLSGLAGADTQYF

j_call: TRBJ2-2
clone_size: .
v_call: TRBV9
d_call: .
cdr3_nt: TGTGCCAGCAGCCACGGGACAAACACCGGGGAGCTGTTTTTT
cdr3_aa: CASSHGTNTGELFF

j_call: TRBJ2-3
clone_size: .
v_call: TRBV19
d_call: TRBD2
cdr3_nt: TGTGCCAGTAGTATTTGGCGGGAGAGCACAGATACGCAGTATTTT
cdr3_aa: CASSIWRESTDTQYF

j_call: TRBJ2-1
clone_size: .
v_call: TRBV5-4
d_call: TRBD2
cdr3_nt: TGTGCCAGCAGCTTGGTAGCGGGGGGGCCTCCTGAGCAGTTCTTC
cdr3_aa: CASSLVAGGPPEQFF

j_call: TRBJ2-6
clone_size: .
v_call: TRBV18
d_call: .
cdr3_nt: TGTGCCAGCTCACCAAGAGGCGGGGATGGGGCCAACGTCCTGACTTTC
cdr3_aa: CASSPRGGDGANVLTF

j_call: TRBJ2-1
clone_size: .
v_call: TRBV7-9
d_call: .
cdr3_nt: TGTGCCAGCCTCCCGGGGGGCTCTTATAGTGAGCAGTTCTTC
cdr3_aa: CASLPGGSYSEQFF

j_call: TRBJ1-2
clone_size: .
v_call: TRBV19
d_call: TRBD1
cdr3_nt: TGTGCCAGTAGTAACCAGGGGGCTGGCTATGGCTACACCTTC
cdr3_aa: CASSNQGAGYGYTF

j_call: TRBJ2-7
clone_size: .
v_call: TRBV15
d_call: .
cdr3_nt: TGTGCCACCAGCCAGGACTTTGGAGAGCAGTACTTC
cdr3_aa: CATSQDFGEQYF

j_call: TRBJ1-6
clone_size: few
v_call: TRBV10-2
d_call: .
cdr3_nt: TGCGCCAGCAGTGTGTCCCAACAGGGAGTGACACCCCTCCACTTT
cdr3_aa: CASSVSQQGVTPLHF

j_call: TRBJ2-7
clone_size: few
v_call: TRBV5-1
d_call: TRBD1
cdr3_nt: TGCGCCAGCAGCGCCCGGACAGGGGGCGAGGACGAGCAGTACTTC
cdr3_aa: CASSARTGGEDEQYF

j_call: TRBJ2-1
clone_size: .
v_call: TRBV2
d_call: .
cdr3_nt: TGTGCCAGCAGTCGACAGGCTCTTAGGTCCGATGAGCAGTTCTTC
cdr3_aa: CASSRQALRSDEQFF

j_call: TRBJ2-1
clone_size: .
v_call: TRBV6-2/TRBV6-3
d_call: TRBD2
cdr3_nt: TGTGCCAGCAGTCGAATCGGGACTAGCGGGGAAATGCGGTTCTTC
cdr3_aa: CASSRIGTSGEMRFF

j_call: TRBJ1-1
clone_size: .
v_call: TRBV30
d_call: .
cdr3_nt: TGTGCCTGGAGTATCGGACATAACACTGAAGCTTTCTTT
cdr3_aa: CAWSIGHNTEAFF

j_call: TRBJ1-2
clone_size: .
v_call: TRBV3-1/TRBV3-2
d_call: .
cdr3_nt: TGTGCCAGCCAAAAAGACATGGGTGGCTACACCTTC
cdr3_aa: CASQKDMGGYTF

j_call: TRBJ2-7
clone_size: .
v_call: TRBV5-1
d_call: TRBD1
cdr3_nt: TGCGCCAGCAGCGACGGGGACAGGGATCGCGAGCAGTACTTC
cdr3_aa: CASSDGDRDREQYF

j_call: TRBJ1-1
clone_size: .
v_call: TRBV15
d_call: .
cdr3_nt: TGTGCCACCAGCAGAGGGGGAGTCGGTATGAACACTGAAGCTTTCTTT
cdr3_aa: CATSRGGVGMNTEAFF